This note documents a single T cell receptor beta chain sequence. Only in-frame clones appear in the TCRdb table, and some are missing; sequencing was by immunoSEQ multiplex PCR. The sample lists about 21,000 clones, approximately 90% occurring once. The data derive from a study of PD-1 and CTLA-4 blockade in melanoma. Here the sequenced sample was CD8+ T cells from peripheral blood, taken before anti-PD-1 treatment. The TCR sequence derives from a human donor with melanoma.

The CDR3 loop reads CATSDPRTAEKIYGYTF. CDR3 sequence (DNA): TGTGCCACCAGTGACCCCAGGACGGCCGAAAAAATCTATGGCTACACCTTC. This rearrangement joins TRBV24-1 to TRBJ1-2; no firm D call. V was pared by 4 bases and J by 4 bases, with 21 bases between. The germline CDR1 and CDR2 sequences are KGHDR and SFDVKD. This CDR3 spans 17 amino acids.